Listed below are T cell receptor beta chains from one sample, sequenced in a study of shared clonotypes between healthy human individuals. Repertoires were generated with immunoSEQ multiplex PCR, while TCRdb's copy carries only in-frame clones and drops some. The sample carries around 1.9 million clones, about 93% recorded once. The specimen sequenced was naive CD8+ T cells from PBMCs. All receptors come from a man aged 18 to 29 in good health. Some clones in this sample may be carry-over from other donors' samples. The CDR3 runs from the conserved cysteine through the conserved F or W. A D gene is named only where the DNA matches it firmly. Clone size is shown for a subset of rows, as once, few, many or a class of expanded clone.

V gene,clone size,J gene,D gene,CDR3 protein,CDR3 DNA
TRBV19,-,TRBJ2-1,-,CASRTDSGGQFF,TGTGCCAGTAGAACTGATTCAGGCGGGCAGTTCTTC
TRBV7-9,-,TRBJ2-1,-,CASSLFAGSPHNEQFF,TGTGCCAGCAGCTTATTTGCGGGGAGCCCCCACAATGAGCAGTTCTTC
TRBV5-6,-,TRBJ1-1,TRBD1,CASSPSGQGAYTEAFF,TGTGCCAGCAGCCCCTCGGGACAGGGTGCTTACACTGAAGCTTTCTTT
TRBV5-1,-,TRBJ1-1,TRBD1,CASSFDRGTEAFF,TGCGCCAGCAGCTTTGACAGGGGCACTGAAGCTTTCTTT
TRBV6-1,-,TRBJ2-5,TRBD2,CASRGLAGLQETQYF,TGTGCCAGCAGGGGACTAGCGGGTCTCCAAGAGACCCAGTACTTC
TRBV15,-,TRBJ1-2,-,CATSSSRRGESGYTF,TGTGCCACCAGCAGTTCTCGGCGGGGGGAGTCTGGCTACACCTTC
TRBV4-1,-,TRBJ2-2,-,CASSQTGGELFF,TGCGCCAGCAGCCAAACTGGCGGGGAGCTGTTTTTT
TRBV5-6,-,TRBJ2-7,-,CASSLVLGEQYF,TGTGCCAGCAGCTTGGTTTTAGGTGAGCAGTACTTC
TRBV29-1,-,TRBJ1-2,-,CSVEGGQGLNYGYTF,TGCAGCGTTGAAGGGGGCCAGGGCCTGAACTATGGCTACACCTTC
TRBV4-1,-,TRBJ2-2,-,CASSQPRTGELFF,TGCGCCAGCAGCCAACCTCGTACCGGGGAGCTGTTTTTT
TRBV19,once,TRBJ2-7,-,CASSIDLGYEQYF,TGTGCCAGTAGTATAGATTTGGGCTACGAGCAGTACTTC
TRBV28,once,TRBJ1-5,-,CASSFGPSQHF,TGTGCCAGCAGTTTTGGGCCGTCCCAGCATTTT
TRBV2,-,TRBJ1-5,TRBD1,CASSDPLRQGANQPQHF,TGTGCCAGCAGTGACCCGCTTAGACAGGGGGCAAACCAGCCCCAGCATTTT
TRBV7-9,-,TRBJ2-1,TRBD2,CASSSSLAGGGYNEQFF,TGTGCCAGCAGCTCCTCCCTAGCGGGAGGGGGTTACAATGAGCAGTTCTTC
TRBV7-9,-,TRBJ2-3,-,CASSYPGDTQYF,TGTGCCAGCAGCTACCCGGGCGATACGCAGTATTTT
TRBV4-3,-,TRBJ2-1,TRBD2,CASSKAKLAGDSEQFF,TGCGCCAGCAGCAAAGCCAAGCTAGCGGGAGATAGTGAGCAGTTCTTC
TRBV29-1,once,TRBJ2-1,-,CSVPPGRYNEQFF,TGCAGCGTGCCACCCGGACGGTACAATGAGCAGTTCTTC
TRBV28,-,TRBJ2-5,-,CASSLAGVQETQYF,TGTGCCAGCAGTTTGGCCGGAGTCCAAGAGACCCAGTACTTC
TRBV5-1,-,TRBJ2-7,TRBD2,CASSLWEREEPGEQYF,TGCGCCAGCAGCTTGTGGGAGCGGGAAGAGCCGGGGGAGCAGTACTTC
TRBV15,-,TRBJ2-2,TRBD1,CATSGNHRGENTGELFF,TGTGCCACCAGCGGGAACCACAGGGGAGAGAACACCGGGGAGCTGTTTTTT
TRBV27,-,TRBJ1-5,TRBD1,CATRPGTGSNQPQHF,TGTGCCACCCGACCCGGGACAGGGAGCAATCAGCCCCAGCATTTT
TRBV4-1,once,TRBJ1-1,-,CASSQDSIANTEAFF,TGCGCCAGCAGCCAAGATTCCATTGCGAACACTGAAGCTTTCTTT
TRBV30,-,TRBJ2-1,-,CAWMEGLYNEQFF,TGTGCCTGGATGGAGGGACTTTACAATGAGCAGTTCTTC
TRBV27,-,TRBJ2-7,-,CASSKEDYPFYEQYF,TGTGCCAGCAGCAAGGAGGACTACCCTTTCTACGAGCAGTACTTC
TRBV29-1,-,TRBJ1-4,TRBD1,CSVEDLRDRRNEKLFF,TGCAGCGTTGAAGATCTTAGGGACAGAAGAAATGAAAAACTGTTTTTT